This T cell receptor (beta chain) was observed in a study of cytomegalovirus exposure and HLA in healthy donors. Regarding the study as a whole: With later analysis, a missense DCLRE1C variant became linked to TCR beta V- and J-gene trimming. Several V segments, TRBV6-2 and TRBV6-3 among them, could not be told apart and were dropped.

In its sample, this clone was seen once. The antigen remains undetermined. A multiplex PCR was run with 60 Vbeta primers and 13 Jbeta primers. The protocol was immunoSEQ multiplex PCR, while the TCRdb copy is restricted to in-frame clones and leaves out a portion. Here the sample spans 80,000 or so clones, about three quarters being singletons. This CDR3 spans 17 amino acids. Germline-derived CDR1 and CDR2 are LGHNA and YNFKEQ. V lost 1 base to trimming and J lost 1 base; unmatched junction nucleotides: 8. The sequenced sample was PBMCs. The TCR was taken from a woman between 40 and 50 years old in good health and CMV-seropositive. The rearrangement links TRBV4-2 to TRBJ2-3; 7 nucleotides line up with TRBD2. The CDR3 sequence: CASSQGEGGGGTDTQYF. Here the CDR3 DNA reads TGTGCCAGCAGCCAAGGCGAGGGTGGGGGGGGCACAGATACGCAGTATTTT.